This record looks at one T cell receptor beta chain sequence and its context. This clonotype was seen at least ten times. This receptor's antigen is unknown. Base qualities are not recorded, but no much larger clone differs from it by a single base. These data are taken from a study of human T cells and chemical hapten exposure (dated by TCRdb to the early 2020s). The study in broad terms: For sensitization, 2% DPC in acetone was applied to a 2 cm by 2 cm area of upper inner arm skin. Blood was sampled from patients pre-sensitization (week 0) and at 2, 6 and about 24 weeks after DPC sensitization. Patch testing on the upper back used Finn chambers containing 0.01% DPC, with scoring done after 6 days according to International Contact Dermatitis Research Group standards. Alopecia areata with under or over 50% scalp involvement, alopecia totalis and alopecia universalis were represented in the patient cohort, which was mostly female. Libraries were pooled for sequencing, and variation in per-sample TCR yields was attributed mainly to small differences in library volumes within the pool. Weekly therapeutic DPC doses were additionally applied to the scalp of patients throughout the roughly 24-week study period. In alopecia patients, the study followed how the peripheral blood TCR repertoire changed in vivo over primary and secondary sensitization to diphenylcyclopropenone (DPC), a hapten. About 27 alopecia patients gave blood for TCR sequencing at one to four time points (pre-sensitization, 2, 6 and 24 weeks). Broad study findings and their caveats: A positive correlation was found between the number of PT1 expanded TCRs and patch test score, with significance reached at thresholds 8, 16 and 32 but not 4. After repeated subsampling, changes were observed in the strength of the expansion versus patch-test correlation and in the threshold at which the correlation became significant. No change with DPC sensitization was found in the number of TCRs above 1 in 1000 frequency, and no evidence of global repertoire structure alterations was found. Significantly more large CDR3 similarity clusters were formed by expanded TCRs than by pre-sensitization or healthy control sets, consistent with antigen-driven responses. All patients had alopecia, a presumed autoimmune disease, so their immune response might differ from that of healthy individuals.

The label giving this sample's time point can be read as: patch test 2, 6 weeks after DPC sensitization. Reading the label with the study, this specimen's treatment or condition is: therapeutic diphenylcyclopropenone sensitization with weekly scalp DPC. At every patch-test visit, the blood draw took place before the patch test was put on. Patients were eligible if aged 18 to 70, diagnosed with alopecia and judged suitable for DPC therapy, and pregnant patients were excluded. Total RNA was extracted from unfractionated whole blood collected in Tempus Blood RNA tubes. CDR1 SGHTA and CDR2 FQGNSA are derived from the germline V gene. Reading from cysteine to phenylalanine, the CDR3 counts 19 amino acids. Of all the DNA, just the CDR3 is kept, 57 bases in frame from base 1. V lost 4 bases and J lost 1 base, and the count of bases not matched to a germline gene is 13. Library prep was done by RACE. Sequencing instrument: NextSeq 500. During library preparation, unique molecular identifiers were attached to individual cDNA molecules so that TCRs could be counted quantitatively and reproducibly. Both TCR alpha and TCR beta chains were sequenced from each blood RNA sample. The study's processing was this. A median of about 87,000 TCRs per sample was observed, with a range of about 20,000 to 750,000. The Decombinator software suite was used to annotate V, J and CDR3 in the TCR reads. Every sample was subsampled to the same number of TCRs (28,000) for the PS versus PT1 abundance plots. TCRs were defined as expanded if absent before sensitization and observed at least eight times at the 2-week time point. TCRdb ran its own pipeline on the public reads, namely fastp trimming at Q25 and MiXCR clone calling, and kept in-frame beta chains. Rows are unified per CDR3 protein, each entry keeping the most common DNA and genes. These V and J calls rely on TCRdb rather than the paper's analysis. Recorded for this sample are roughly 380,000 distinct CDR3 sequences; 6% to 7% of them occurred a single time. The ten most abundant clones make up about 5% of the sample.

The chain is made from TRBV7-2 and TRBJ2-6; 7 middle bases align to TRBD1. The sequencing used whole blood, collected in connection with sensitization to the hapten diphenylcyclopropenone (DPC). The sequence derives from a woman under 30 with alopecia areata. Some clones in this sample may be carry-over from other donors' samples. The DNA is as follows: TGTGCCAGCAGCTCCCGGAAAGGACAGGTTGCATCTGGGGCCAACGTCCTGACTTTC. Its product reads: CASSSRKGQVASGANVLTF.